This T cell receptor (beta chain) was observed in a study of blood T cell repertoires in COVID-19. About the study: From the United States, Italy and Spain came samples of acute and convalescent COVID-19.

Produced via immunoSEQ multiplex PCR; TCRdb's table is partial and in-frame only. The table shows approximately 350,000 clones, with over 75% occurring only once. The V segment lost 5 bases and the J segment 5 bases; nucleotides outside the gene matches: 11. The CDR3 is made up of 15 amino acids. In germline, CDR1 is LNHDA, CDR2 SQIVND (reference sequence). The chain is built from TRBV19 and TRBJ1-1; TRBD1 matches at 7 bases. Input material: PBMCs or T cells enriched from blood (not recorded which). This receptor was taken from a woman aged 25 to 45 who had recovered from COVID-19. CDR3 sequence: CASSDRQGWGTEAFF. The CDR3 coding sequence is TGTGCCAGTAGTGACCGACAGGGCTGGGGGACTGAAGCTTTCTTT.